These 5 T cell receptor beta chains were sequenced from one sample in a study of cytomegalovirus exposure and HLA in healthy donors. Use of 60 Vbeta and 13 Jbeta primers characterized the PCR. Clones were sequenced by immunoSEQ multiplex PCR, and TCRdb holds only the in-frame ones, with some missing. The table lists fewer than 150,000 clones, roughly 77% of them singletons. The sample taken for sequencing was PBMCs. These TCRs come from a young man in good health.

The chain is built from TRBV7-6 and TRBJ1-1; 8 bases match TRBD1. Germline values: CDR1 SGHVS, CDR2 FNYEAQ. The CDR3 is 14 residues long. Germline trimming cut 5 bases from V and 0 bases from J; bases unmatched to any gene: 2. The chain's CDR3 is CASSPDRVNTEAFF. The DNA of the CDR3 is TGTGCCAGCAGCCCGGACAGGGTGAACACTGAAGCTTTCTTT.

The chain employs TRBV6-5 and TRBJ1-6, with D possibly TRBD1 on 6 matching bases. The length of the CDR3 is 15 residues. Germline assignment: CDR1 MNHEY and CDR2 SVGAGI. V lost 6 bases, J lost 6 bases, and 15 bases lay in between. The CDR3 protein is CASSPQGTGNSPLHF. In nucleotides, the CDR3 is TGTGCCAGCAGCCCACAGGGTACCGGTAATTCACCCCTCCACTTT.

The chain recombines TRBV18 with TRBJ1-2; 12 nucleotides agree with TRBD1. The CDR3 runs to 14 residues. V gave up 3 bases and J gave up 6 bases; unmatched junction bases: 2. Germline assignment: CDR1 KGHSH and CDR2 LQKENI. The CDR3 reads CASSPGTGGNGYTF. CDR3 DNA: TGTGCCAGCTCACCCGGGACAGGGGGCAATGGCTACACCTTC.

The rearrangement joins TRBV19 to TRBJ1-1; D perhaps matches TRBD1 (5 bases). The CDR3 totals 16 residues. Germline V gene data show CDR1 as LNHDA and CDR2 as SQIVND (reference sequence). V lost 4 bases to trimming and J lost 1 base, with 16 bases between them. CDR3 protein: CASSTPFWGKNTEAFF. The DNA of the CDR3 is TGTGCCAGTAGTACCCCCTTCTGGGGCAAGAACACTGAAGCTTTCTTT.

This clone was observed once. The chain is built from TRBV5-4 and TRBJ2-7, with D perhaps TRBD2 (6 bases). V lost 4 bases and J lost 2, with 13 bases in between. This CDR3 region has 14 residues. Germline CDR1 is SGHNT and CDR2 is YYREEE (reference sequence). The CDR3 nucleotides read TGTGCCAGCAGCGGGGGAGGCTCCACCTACGAGCAGTACTTC. This codes for CASSGGGSTYEQYF.